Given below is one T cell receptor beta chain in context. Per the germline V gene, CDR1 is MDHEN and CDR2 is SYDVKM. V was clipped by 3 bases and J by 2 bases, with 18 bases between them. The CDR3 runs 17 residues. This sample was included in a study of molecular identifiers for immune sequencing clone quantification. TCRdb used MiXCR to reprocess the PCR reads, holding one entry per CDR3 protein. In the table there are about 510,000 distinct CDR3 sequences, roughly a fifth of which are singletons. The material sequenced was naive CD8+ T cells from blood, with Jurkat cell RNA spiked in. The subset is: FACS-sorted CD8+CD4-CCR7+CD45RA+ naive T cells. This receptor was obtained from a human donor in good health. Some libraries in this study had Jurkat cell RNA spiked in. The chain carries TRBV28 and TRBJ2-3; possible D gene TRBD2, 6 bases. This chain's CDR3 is CASSFPSAGTDTDTQYF. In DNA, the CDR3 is TGTGCCAGCAGTTTTCCTAGCGCGGGTACTGACACAGATACGCAGTATTTT.